These 7 T cell receptor beta chains came from one sample sequenced in a study of cytomegalovirus exposure and HLA in healthy donors (dated by TCRdb to between 2016 and 2019). The library relied on the immunoSEQ multiplex PCR assay. The multiplex PCR relied on a mix of 60 forward primers for TCR Vbeta segments and 13 reverse primers for TCR Jbeta segments. TCRdb took over this immuneACCESS table, retaining in-frame rearrangements with V and J assigned. Such tables are incomplete; in checked studies, under half of the missing clones stem from an unresolved V gene, and the remainder is unexplained. This sample gives 150,000 to 200,000 clones in total; 77% of them show up just once. Around 1.5% of the sample goes to the ten largest clones. The sequencing sample was made of PBMCs. Source of these receptors: a man aged 18-30 years in good health and CMV-seronegative.

The chain couples TRBV18 to TRBJ2-5; 8 bases map to TRBD2. The CDR3 contains 15 residues. J lost 5 bases, V lost 1 base, and 6 bases had no gene match. Germline V gene sequence: CDR1 KGHSH, CDR2 LQKENI. The CDR3 DNA follows: TGTGCCAGCTCACCACAGGGACTAGAGGGCGAGACCCAGTACTTC. Protein: CASSPQGLEGETQYF.

The chain combines TRBV7-2 with TRBJ2-1; 7 bases agree with TRBD1. From germline, CDR1 is SGHTA and CDR2 FQGNSA. V gave up 1 base and J gave up 10 bases; unmatched junction bases: 10. There are 15 residues in the CDR3. For the CDR3, the DNA is TGTGCCAGCAGCTTAGAGGGGGCCACTAGGGTAGAGCAGTTCTTC. The encoded protein is CASSLEGATRVEQFF.

The rearrangement joins TRBV11-3 to TRBJ1-2, with D unclear. V lost 0 bases and J lost 6, with 8 bases in between. CDR1 and CDR2 from the germline V gene are SGHNT and YENEEA. The CDR3 length is 13 residues. The CDR3 loop is CASSLDALHGYTF. In nucleotides, the CDR3 is TGTGCCAGCAGCTTAGACGCACTACATGGCTACACCTTC.

This clone was observed once. This chain links TRBV9 with TRBJ1-6; 9 positions agree with TRBD1. V was clipped by 3 bases and J by 10 bases; unmatched bases: 5. The CDR3 loop spans 14 amino acids. CDR1 is SGDLS, CDR2 YYNGEE, per germline. This chain's CDR3 is CASSAGTGRSPLHF. The CDR3 DNA sequence: TGTGCCAGCAGCGCCGGGACAGGGCGCTCACCCCTCCACTTT. Filled out from reference TRBV9 and TRBJ1-6, the complete variable domain reads DSGVTQTPKHLITATGQRVTLRCSPRSGDLSVYWYQQSLDQGLQFLIQYYNGEERAKGNILERFSAQQFPDLHSELNLSSLELGDSALYFCASSAGTGRSPLHFGNGTRLTVT.

The chain joins TRBV7-2 to TRBJ2-6, with a possible D match to TRBD2 (6 bases). The germline V gene encodes CDR1 SGHTA and CDR2 FQGNSA. There are 16 residues in the CDR3. The V and J ends lost 1 base and 4 bases respectively, with 11 bases between them. CDR3 sequence: CASSLGGAPGANVLTF. For the CDR3, the DNA is TGTGCCAGCAGCTTAGGCGGGGCCCCAGGGGCCAACGTCCTGACTTTC.

The gene calls are TRBV9 and TRBJ2-1, with 10 bases aligning to TRBD2. V lost 4 bases, J lost 5 bases, and 6 bases stayed unmatched. Germline CDR1 reads SGDLS; CDR2 reads YYNGEE. The CDR3 extends over 15 amino acids. CDR3 in DNA: TGTGCCAGCAGCCCCGGGACTAGCGAAAACAATGAGCAGTTCTTC. This sequence encodes CASSPGTSENNEQFF.

J is TRBJ2-7 and V is TRBV5-8; 8 nucleotides match TRBD1. V gave up 7 bases and J gave up 3 bases; unmatched junction bases: 0. The CDR3 length is 11 residues. Germline CDR1 is SGHTS and CDR2 is YDEGEE. The CDR3 DNA is TGTGCCAGCGGACAGGGCTACGAGCAGTACTTC. Translated, it gives CASGQGYEQYF.